This passage covers 32 T cell receptor beta chains from one sample sequenced in a study of cytomegalovirus exposure and HLA in healthy donors. With 60 Vbeta and 13 Jbeta primers, the PCR was carried out. TCRdb's table, derived via immunoSEQ multiplex PCR, lists solely in-frame clones and lacks some. The sample shows fewer than 120,000 clones, approximately 80% of them seen only once. Sequencing was done on a sample of PBMCs. These receptors came from a woman in her sixties in good health and CMV-seropositive.

This chain connects TRBV2 to TRBJ2-1; D remains ambiguous. This CDR3 region has 12 residues. The germline V gene encodes CDR1 SNHLY and CDR2 FYNNEI. V lost 10 bases and J 8 bases, leaving 15 bases between the germline ends. The CDR3 DNA reads as TGTGCCACCGCAGTCGCACAATATGAGCAGTTCTTC. This translates into CATAVAQYEQFF.

This sequence joins TRBV9 and TRBJ2-6; no firm D call. The CDR3 totals 15 residues. Germline loops: CDR1 SGDLS, CDR2 YYNGEE. Trimming left V 3 bases short and J 0 bases short, with 7 bases between. CDR3 amino acids: CASSAQYSGANVLTF. CDR3 DNA sequence: TGTGCCAGCAGCGCTCAGTACTCTGGGGCCAACGTCCTGACTTTC.

A remark on this clone: Germline and junction disagree at one end, which may indicate a read error. The chain combines TRBV7-9 with TRBJ2-1; TRBD1 is a possible D gene (6 bases). The V gene's germline CDR1 is SEHNR and CDR2 FQNEAQ (reference sequence). The length of the CDR3 is 17 residues. The CDR3 protein is CSSSLDGLGAFGNEQFF. In nucleotides, the CDR3 is TGTTCCAGCAGCTTAGATGGGTTGGGGGCTTTCGGGAATGAGCAGTTCTTC.

The rearrangement joins TRBV11-2 to TRBJ1-1, with a possible D match to TRBD1 (5 bases). Looked up from germline, CDR1 is SGHAT and CDR2 is FQNNGV. V was clipped by 7 bases and J by 8 bases, with 14 bases between them. The CDR3 has 12 amino acids. The CDR3 is CASTIWGGEAFF. The DNA of the CDR3 is TGTGCCAGCACCATATGGGGGGGAGAAGCTTTCTTT.

The rearrangement uses TRBV5-5 and TRBJ2-7; D is possibly TRBD2 (5 bases). The CDR3 extends over 16 amino acids. Deletions cut 0 bases from V and 7 bases from J, with 20 bases between. Germline-derived CDR1 and CDR2 are SGHKS and YYEKEE (reference sequence). The CDR3 spells CASSLALGRNAGEQYF. DNA for the CDR3: TGTGCCAGCAGCTTGGCATTGGGCCGTAATGCGGGTGAGCAGTACTTC. Filled out from reference TRBV5-5 and TRBJ2-7, the complete variable domain reads DAGVTQSPTHLIKTRGQQVTLRCSPISGHKSVSWYQQVLGQGPQFIFQYYEKEERGRGNFPDRFSARQFPNYSSELNVNALLLGDSALYLCASSLALGRNAGEQYFGPGTRLTVT.

This clone was seen a single time. The chain carries TRBV29-1 and TRBJ2-2; TRBD1 agrees at 7 bases. With V trimmed by 7 bases and J by 1 base, 6 bases remained unmatched. This CDR3 is built from 14 residues. CDR1 and CDR2 from the germline V gene are SQVTM and ANQGSEA. The DNA for the CDR3 is TGCAGCGCCCTGGGACAGCTGAACACCGGGGAGCTGTTTTTT. Residues: CSALGQLNTGELFF.

This clone has a single count. The V call is TRBV29-1, the J call TRBJ1-1; possibly TRBD1 for D (6 bases). This CDR3 is built from 12 residues. V was cut by 5 bases and J by 1 base, with 8 bases left in between. Germline assignment: CDR1 SQVTM and CDR2 ANQGSEA. This CDR3 is CSVSDRNTEAFF. The CDR3 DNA reads TGCAGCGTTTCGGACAGGAACACTGAAGCTTTCTTT.

This clone was picked up a small number of times. This rearrangement joins TRBV6-1 to TRBJ2-7; TRBD2 might be the D (5 bases). V lost 2 bases to trimming and J lost 2 bases, with 16 bases between them. The germline CDR1 and CDR2 sequences are MNHNS and SASEGT. The CDR3 is 16 amino acids. The CDR3 protein is CASSERRGRQPYEQYF. The CDR3, as DNA: TGTGCCAGCAGTGAAAGAAGAGGGCGGCAGCCCTACGAGCAGTACTTC.

V gene TRBV2 combines with J gene TRBJ2-4, with 9 bases identical to TRBD2. Germline lookup yields CDR1 SNHLY and CDR2 FYNNEI. Germline trimming cut 3 bases from V and 7 bases from J; bases unmatched to any gene: 4. CDR3 size: 14 residues. CDR3 amino acids: CASSDQGLANIQYF. The CDR3 coding sequence is TGTGCCAGCAGTGATCAGGGACTAGCCAACATTCAGTACTTC.

As to this clone: This CDR3 is also generated by other DNA sequences in the sample. The J gene is TRBJ2-2, the V gene TRBV25-1, with D possibly matching TRBD2 (5 bases). Trimming cost V 7 bases and J 5 bases, with 14 bases left between them. Germline CDR1 reads MGHDK; CDR2 reads SYGVNS. CDR3 length: 14 residues. CDR3 region: CASKRDGWTGELFF. CDR3 nucleotide sequence: TGTGCCAGCAAACGGGATGGGTGGACCGGGGAGCTGTTTTTT.

The gene calls are TRBV19 and TRBJ1-2; 11 bases are a match to TRBD1. With 4 bases clipped from V and 8 bases from J, the junction kept 12 bases outside the gene matches. The CDR3 runs 16 residues. CDR1 is LNHDA, CDR2 SQIVND, per germline (reference sequence). The CDR3 reads CASSSLSGQGARGYTF. The CDR3 coding sequence is TGTGCCAGTAGTAGCCTATCCGGACAGGGGGCTCGCGGCTACACCTTC.

V is TRBV5-4 and J is TRBJ2-1, with 7 bases identical to TRBD2. This CDR3 contains 14 residues. J gave up 9 bases and V 4 bases, and 10 bases lay outside the gene matches. CDR1 is SGHNT and CDR2 is YYREEE in the germline V gene (reference sequence). CDR3 DNA: TGTGCCAGCAGCGTGGATAGCGGGTTCCCTGAGCAGTTCTTC. As protein: CASSVDSGFPEQFF.

This clone came up a few times. In nucleotides, the CDR3 is TGTGCCAGCAGCTCGCAGGGGGGAGGGGCCAACGTCCTGACTTTC. It is translated as CASSSQGGGANVLTF. The V and J genes are TRBV5-4 and TRBJ2-6, with TRBD1 as a possible D gene (7 bases). The V gene's germline CDR1 is SGHNT and CDR2 YYREEE (reference sequence). V was cut by 3 bases and J by 4 bases, with 11 bases left in between. The CDR3 extends over 15 amino acids.

The J gene is TRBJ2-1, the V gene TRBV25-1, with 11 nucleotides matching TRBD2. The CDR3 runs 15 residues. Germline V gene lookup returns CDR1 MGHDK and CDR2 SYGVNS. With V trimmed by 4 bases and J by 6 bases, 5 bases remained unmatched. As DNA, the CDR3 is TGTGCCAGCAGTGGCCTAGCGGGAGGACGCAATGAGCAGTTCTTC. It yields the protein CASSGLAGGRNEQFF.

As for this clone: One end of the junction does not line up with germline, which may come from a read error. The chain carries TRBV7-9 and TRBJ2-7, with D possibly being TRBD1 (5 bases). From germline, CDR1 is SEHNR and CDR2 FQNEAQ (reference sequence). The CDR3 is made up of 12 amino acids. In DNA form, the CDR3 reads TGTTCCAGCATCAGGGATTCCGGCGAGCAGTACTTC. It encodes CSSIRDSGEQYF.

This clone appeared once. The chain couples TRBV2 to TRBJ2-7; 15 nucleotides match TRBD2. Germline CDR1 SNHLY, CDR2 FYNNEI. V shed 8 bases, J shed 4 bases, and the junction held 0 bases outside the gene matches. This CDR3 comprises 13 residues. The CDR3 region is CASGTSGRYEQYF. For the CDR3, the DNA is TGTGCCAGCGGGACTAGCGGGAGGTACGAGCAGTACTTC.

For this clone: Other nucleotide sequences from this sample produce the same CDR3. The rearrangement links TRBV5-1 to TRBJ1-2, with 7 nucleotides matching TRBD1. V gave up 0 bases and J gave up 3 bases; unmatched junction bases: 2. Germline V gene data show CDR1 as SGHRS and CDR2 as YFSETQ. The CDR3 loop spans 14 amino acids. The CDR3: CASSLDRGDYGYTF. The CDR3 nucleotides are TGCGCCAGCAGCTTGGACAGGGGAGACTATGGCTACACCTTC.

V is TRBV5-1 and J is TRBJ2-5; 10 positions agree with TRBD2. Germline CDR1 SGHRS, CDR2 YFSETQ. The CDR3 contains 16 residues. Trimming took 3 bases from V and 3 from J; bases not matched to a gene: 8. The CDR3 nucleotides are TGCGCCAGCAGCTCCGGTCTCCTAGCGGGAGAAGAGACCCAGTACTTC. Its protein is CASSSGLLAGEETQYF.

This clone was detected once. The chain links TRBV9 to TRBJ2-3; TRBD2 matches at 9 bases. The germline gives CDR1 SGDLS, CDR2 YYNGEE. Trimming at V came to 0 bases and at J to 3 bases, leaving 14 bases not matched to a gene. CDR3 length: 19 residues. The CDR3 coding sequence is TGTGCCAGCAGCGTAGAGGCTAGCGGGACCCACTTGTGGACAGATACGCAGTATTTT. This gives the protein CASSVEASGTHLWTDTQYF.

This chain uses TRBV9 with TRBJ2-2; tentatively, D is TRBD1 (6 bases). CDR3 length: 17 amino acids. CDR1 is SGDLS and CDR2 is YYNGEE in the germline V gene. V lost 3 bases to trimming and J lost 4 bases, with 19 bases between them. Written as DNA, the CDR3 is TGTGCCAGCAGCGACCCCGGTACAGGGTTAGGCACCGGGGAGCTGTTTTTT. This codes for CASSDPGTGLGTGELFF.

The CDR3 nucleotides are TGTGCCAGCAGCCATAATAGCGGGCTCCAAGAGACCCAGTACTTC. Translated: CASSHNSGLQETQYF. The rearrangement joins TRBV11-2 to TRBJ2-5; 7 bases agree with TRBD2. Germline CDR1 is SGHAT and CDR2 is FQNNGV. Unmatched junction bases numbered 7, after V lost 5 bases and J lost 1 base. The CDR3 is made up of 15 amino acids.

This clone was recorded only once. The chain combines TRBV7-3 with TRBJ2-1, with D possibly being TRBD1 (6 bases). Trimming pared 5 bases from V and 3 bases from J, leaving 11 bases between. Germline-derived CDR1 and CDR2 are SGHTA and FQGTGA. CDR3 length equals 14 residues. As DNA, the CDR3 is TGTGCCAGCAGCCTCAGGGGCCTCTACAATGAGCAGTTCTTC. This gives the protein CASSLRGLYNEQFF.

CDR3 protein: CASSDRHYGYTF. CDR3 coding DNA: TGTGCCAGCAGTGACAGGCACTATGGCTACACCTTC. This sequence joins TRBV27 and TRBJ1-2; D might be TRBD1 (6 bases). This CDR3 comprises 12 residues. Trimming shortened V by 5 bases and J by 3 bases, and 7 bases separated the two germline ends. Germline V gives CDR1 MNHEY, CDR2 SMNVEV (reference sequence).

The count of this clone is one. The chain combines TRBV6-6 with TRBJ2-7; D may be TRBD2 (6 bases). The CDR3 is made up of 16 amino acids. V was pared by 7 bases and J by 4 bases, with 23 bases between. The germline CDR1 and CDR2 sequences are MNHNY and SVGAGI (reference sequence). CDR3 protein: CASTEPEKGGPYEQYF. The DNA of the CDR3 is TGTGCCAGCACCGAACCCGAGAAGGGAGGCCCTTACGAGCAGTACTTC.

The chain is built from TRBV5-1 and TRBJ2-7; 9 nucleotides line up with TRBD2. Germline loops: CDR1 SGHRS, CDR2 YFSETQ. Unmatched junction bases numbered 25, after V lost 4 bases and J lost 5 bases. The CDR3 totals 20 residues. For the CDR3, the DNA is TGCGCCAGCAGCAGAGGGCTGTGGCGGGAGGGTTCAATAGTCAAGGACGAGCAGTACTTC. Translation: CASSRGLWREGSIVKDEQYF.

This clone has more than one count but fewer than ten. This sequence joins TRBV4-1 and TRBJ1-1, with D tentatively TRBD1 (6 bases). The V gene's germline CDR1 is MGHRA and CDR2 YSYEKL. CDR3 length: 16 amino acids. V dropped 0 bases and J dropped 4 bases, with 15 bases sitting between them. CDR3 in amino acids: CASSQEGHTRGTEAFF. In DNA, the CDR3 is TGCGCCAGCAGCCAAGAGGGACACACGAGGGGCACTGAAGCTTTCTTT.

This clone turned up a few times. This chain's CDR3 is CASSLAPSGSFTDTQYF. DNA of the CDR3: TGTGCCAGCAGCTTAGCGCCTAGCGGGAGCTTCACAGATACGCAGTATTTT. The chain links TRBV7-9 to TRBJ2-3; 10 nucleotides agree with TRBD2. The J segment lost 2 bases and the V segment lost 0 bases, leaving 5 bases of the junction unmatched. CDR3 length: 17 residues. Germline-derived CDR1 and CDR2 are SEHNR and FQNEAQ (reference sequence).

This clone has a handful of counts. The chain combines TRBV28 with TRBJ1-5; 8 bases are a match to TRBD1. Looked up from germline, CDR1 is MDHEN and CDR2 is SYDVKM. The CDR3 is 16 residues long. The junction had 12 bases not matched to a gene; V was cut back by 5 bases and J by 6 bases. Written as DNA, the CDR3 is TGTGCCAGCAGTCCACCGGACAGGGCCATCGGTCAGCCCCAGCATTTT. This translates into CASSPPDRAIGQPQHF.

The chain couples TRBV6-4 to TRBJ2-4; TRBD2 aligns across 7 bases. Trimming at V came to 7 bases and at J to 0 bases, leaving 9 bases not matched to a gene. The CDR3 is made up of 16 amino acids. Looked up from germline, CDR1 is MRHNA and CDR2 is SNTAGT. In DNA, the CDR3 is TGTGCCAGCAACATTACTAGCGTCAAAGCCAAAAACATTCAGTACTTC. Its protein product is CASNITSVKAKNIQYF.

This clone was observed a few times. The chain couples TRBV9 to TRBJ1-2; the D gene is possibly TRBD1 (6 bases). This CDR3 has 14 residues. Trimming shortened V by 4 bases and J by 4 bases, and 14 bases separated the two germline ends. The germline V gene encodes CDR1 SGDLS and CDR2 YYNGEE. CDR3 loop: CASSPTGTRYGYTF. CDR3 coding DNA: TGTGCCAGCAGCCCGACCGGGACACGCTATGGCTACACCTTC.

To note about this clone: Compared with germline, one end of the junction differs, possibly owing to a read error. The sample contains more than one DNA sequence encoding this CDR3. V is TRBV23-1 and J is TRBJ2-2, with D possibly matching TRBD2 (7 bases). TRBV23-1 is an ORF for which the function is uncertain. The CDR3 runs 14 residues. CDR3 in DNA: TGCGCCAGCAGTCGGGGGAGGGACACCGGAGAGCTGTTTTTT. Residues: CASSRGRDTGELFF.

The V and J genes are TRBV7-3 and TRBJ1-1; D may be TRBD1 (5 bases). The CDR3 sequence is 13 residues long. The ends were cut back, 6 bases at V and 1 base at J, with 9 bases in the middle. From germline, CDR1 is SGHTA and CDR2 FQGTGA. DNA for the CDR3: TGTGCCAGCAGTTATGACAGGAACACTGAAGCTTTCTTT. Translation: CASSYDRNTEAFF.